The subject of this entry is one T cell receptor beta chain. This clonotype occurred a few times. This clone's antigen is unknown. Base quality data are lacking; no much larger clone is found one base away. From the cysteine up to the phenylalanine, the CDR3 has a length of 14 residues. CDR3 DNA only is kept here, 42 bases in frame from base 1. CDR1 and CDR2, per the germline V gene (reference sequence), are SEHNR and FQNEAQ. A distance of 19 bases separates the germline ends of V and J, which lose 5 bases and 11 bases respectively. Exclusion was applied to patients with uncontrolled infections, other autoimmune diseases, pregnancy or lactation. Diagnoses were based on clinical symptoms, serum thyroxine and TRAb, thyroid ultrasound and orbital computed tomography. Total RNA was extracted using Trizol reagent, and RNA quality was assessed on an Agilent 2100 Bioanalyzer. The record originates from a study of T cells in Graves' hyperthyroidism and ophthalmopathy (dated by TCRdb to between 2017 and 2020). For the wider study: A discovery cohort of fewer than 110 patients, 43 with Graves' ophthalmopathy and 57 with stable Graves' hyperthyroidism, was used to find distinguishing TCR V-J signatures. Following sampling, methimazole starting at 30 mg daily was given to hyperthyroidism patients, and high-dose intravenous methylprednisolone was given to ophthalmopathy patients. The 100 or so discovery patients were randomly split 7:3 into training and test sets. In addition, the study compared T-cell repertoires in thyroid tissue and in blood from roughly 6 Graves' hyperthyroidism patients. According to the paper, TCR Vbeta CDR3 sequencing was carried out on some 130 peripheral blood samples, which came from fewer than 50 ophthalmopathy, about 75 hyperthyroidism and roughly 17 progressor patients. Prospective prediction of ophthalmopathy was tested in an independent validation cohort of about 19 hyperthyroidism patients and some 17 patients who later progressed to ophthalmopathy.

The TCR beta CDR3 regions were amplified from RNA transcripts. The first round of RT-PCR for the TCR CDR3 was performed with the HTBI primer set and the Qiagen OneStep RT-PCR kit. A second multiplex PCR round built the libraries, followed by size selection and purification. Sequencing of the libraries was done on an Illumina HiSeq2000 using paired-end 100 bp reads. The original pipeline was this. Raw data were processed with SOAPnuke, discarding reads with adapters, uncalled bases, mean Phred below 15, or no exact constant-primer or identifier match. COPE v1.2.5 was used to merge the high-quality paired reads, and each unique nucleotide sequence was defined as a clonotype. MiTCR v1.1 was used to align the clonotypes against IMGT TRBV, TRBD and TRBJ reference segments. The analysis was restricted to V-J combinations with a frequency above 0.0001, which together covered just over 99% of the repertoires. A TCS score was defined as the ratio of F50 (clonal expansion) to E x V (chaos), with BLOSUM62-based TCRdist applied between CDR3 peptides within each V-J. Welch's t-statistics and random forest reduced 500 to 550 V-J features to 13, which were used in a naive Bayes classifier (R e1071). The Morisita-Horn index was used to measure how similar the thyroid and blood repertoires were. TCRdb handled the public reads itself, with Q25 trimming in fastp and clone calling in MiXCR, and kept productive beta chains. All rows with the same CDR3 protein become a single entry with the most common DNA and genes. TCRdb's processing, not the authors', yielded these V and J calls. Across this sample there are about 570,000 distinct CDR3 sequences, with roughly 50% seen only once. The ten largest account for around 20% of the sample.

Study-wide conclusions, independent of this receptor: Most expanded thyroid clonotypes (frequency above 0.001) were also found in blood, which suggests that blood repertoires may mirror thyroid immune responses. Ophthalmopathy was separated from stable hyperthyroidism by a 13 V-J signature model, with over 85% sensitivity and roughly 81% specificity obtained in cross-validation and 80%/75% obtained in testing. In validation, progression to ophthalmopathy was predicted by the model with nearly 71% sensitivity and just over 72% specificity, a median of about 6.4 months before onset. No statistical method was used to fix the sample size in advance, and group allocation was not hidden from the investigators.

The rearrangement combines TRBV7-9 with TRBJ1-5; the best D guess is TRBD1, with 5 bases matching. The receptor was derived from an adult woman with Graves' disease, either hyperthyroidism or ophthalmopathy (not recorded which). Specimen: peripheral blood or thyroid tissue (not recorded which). The DNA sequence is given as TGTGCCAGCAGCCCACTGGGACGCGGGAGGGCCCAGCATTTT. This gives the protein CASSPLGRGRAQHF.